This passage covers 27 T cell receptor beta chains from one sample sequenced in a study of cytomegalovirus exposure and HLA in healthy donors. Researchers ran the PCR with 60 Vbeta and 13 Jbeta primers. The table came from immunoSEQ multiplex PCR; TCRdb's copy has only in-frame clones and leaves some out. The sample includes 100,000 to 150,000 clones, over 70% of them seen just once. What was sequenced was PBMCs. Receptor source: a woman in her 50s in good health and CMV-seronegative.

The V gene is TRBV19, the J gene TRBJ1-1; D is ambiguous. Deletions cut 7 bases from V and 4 bases from J, with 13 bases between. The CDR3 sequence is 13 residues long. Germline V gene data show CDR1 as LNHDA and CDR2 as SQIVND (reference sequence). The CDR3 is CASTRQRGTEAFF. DNA of the CDR3: TGTGCCAGTACACGCCAACGAGGCACTGAAGCTTTCTTT. Using reference TRBV19 and TRBJ1-1 for the parts outside the CDR3, the full variable domain is DGGITQSPKYLFRKEGQNVTLSCEQNLNHDAMYWYRQDPGQGLRLIYYSQIVNDFQKGDIAEGYSVSREKKESFPLTVTSAQKNPTAFYLCASTRQRGTEAFFGQGTRLTVV.

V usage is TRBV11-2 and J usage is TRBJ2-5; possibly TRBD2 for D (6 bases). Germline V gives CDR1 SGHAT, CDR2 FQNNGV. CDR3 length equals 13 residues. Trimming removed 0 bases from V and 4 bases from J, with 6 bases in between. CDR3 in amino acids: CASSLEEGETQYF. The CDR3 DNA follows: TGTGCCAGCAGCTTAGAGGAGGGAGAGACCCAGTACTTC. Supplemented by reference TRBV11-2 and TRBJ2-5, the full variable domain reads EAGVAQSPRYKIIEKRQSVAFWCNPISGHATLYWYQQILGQGPKLLIQFQNNGVVDDSQLPKDRFSAERLKGVDSTLKIQPAKLEDSAVYLCASSLEEGETQYFGPGTRLLVL.

Comment on this clone: The junction departs from the called germline gene at one end, perhaps through a read error. This chain connects TRBV7-9 to TRBJ2-1; 9 positions agree with TRBD1. The CDR3 has 18 residues. CDR1 is SEHNR and CDR2 is FQNEAQ in the germline V gene (reference sequence). CDR3 sequence reads: CSSSRTRLGTGTLNEQFF. The CDR3 nucleotides are TGTTCCAGCAGCCGAACCCGTCTCGGGACAGGGACTCTCAATGAGCAGTTCTTC.

The J gene is TRBJ2-5, the V gene TRBV30; tentatively, D is TRBD1 (6 bases). The J call may not be correct, given that the DNA end is closer to TRBJ2-7. Germline loops: CDR1 GTSNPN, CDR2 SVGIG (reference sequence). This CDR3 region has 11 residues. DNA for the CDR3: TGTGCCTGGACTACAGGGAACGAGCAGTACTTC. It is translated as CAWTTGNEQYF.

The J gene is TRBJ2-1, the V gene TRBV7-3; TRBD2 matches 7 bases. The CDR3 length is 14 residues. Germline CDR1 SGHTA, CDR2 FQGTGA. With V trimmed by 6 bases and J by 6 bases, 8 bases remained unmatched. The CDR3 reads CASSSGGSLNEQFF. CDR3 in DNA: TGTGCCAGCAGTTCTGGCGGGAGTCTCAATGAGCAGTTCTTC. The whole variable domain, filled in from reference TRBV7-3 and TRBJ2-1, reads GAGVSQTPSNKVTEKGKYVELRCDPISGHTALYWYRQSLGQGPEFLIYFQGTGAADDSGLPNDRFFAVRPEGSVSTLKIQRTERGDSAVYLCASSSGGSLNEQFFGPGTRLTVL.

The rearrangement links TRBV4-3 to TRBJ2-2, with 7 positions matching TRBD2. CDR3 length equals 16 residues. The ends lost 0 bases at V and 1 base at J; junction bases unmatched: 2. Germline V gene lookup returns CDR1 LGHNA and CDR2 YSLEER. Here the CDR3 DNA reads TGCGCCAGCAGCCAAGATCCGGGGGGGAACACCGGGGAGCTGTTTTTT. As protein: CASSQDPGGNTGELFF.

The count of this clone is one. The J gene is TRBJ2-5, the V gene TRBV7-3, with 15 bases lining up with TRBD2. Germline V gene lookup returns CDR1 SGHTA and CDR2 FQGTGA. With V trimmed by 6 bases and J by 5 bases, 4 bases remained unmatched. The CDR3 runs 15 residues. CDR3 protein: CASRSGTSGRETQYF. The DNA for the CDR3 is TGTGCCAGCAGGTCCGGGACTAGCGGGAGGGAGACCCAGTACTTC. The entire variable domain, with the rest obtained from reference TRBV7-3 and TRBJ2-5, is as follows: GAGVSQTPSNKVTEKGKYVELRCDPISGHTALYWYRQSLGQGPEFLIYFQGTGAADDSGLPNDRFFAVRPEGSVSTLKIQRTERGDSAVYLCASRSGTSGRETQYFGPGTRLLVL.

V is TRBV18 and J is TRBJ2-1; D is unresolved. The length of the CDR3 is 15 residues. The V and J ends lost 3 bases and 1 base respectively, with 10 bases between them. Per germline, CDR1 KGHSH and CDR2 LQKENI. CDR3 nucleotide sequence: TGTGCCAGCTCACCGGTTGCGCCATCCTACAATGAGCAGTTCTTC. It encodes CASSPVAPSYNEQFF.

The chain combines TRBV10-3 with TRBJ1-2; 9 positions match TRBD1. J was trimmed by 8 bases and V by 3 bases; bases with no gene match: 4. This CDR3 comprises 13 residues. In germline, CDR1 is ENHRY, CDR2 SYGVKD. The CDR3 sequence: CAISDTGGWGYTF. The CDR3 region has the DNA TGTGCCATCAGTGATACAGGGGGCTGGGGCTACACCTTC.

Concerning this clone itself: The CDR3 ends on some other residue instead of the conserved phenylalanine or tryptophan, so this is likely a read error. This chain connects TRBV9 to TRBJ1-2, with 7 bases that match TRBD1. This CDR3 comprises 14 residues. Per germline, CDR1 SGDLS and CDR2 YYNGEE. The junction had 4 bases not matched to a gene; V was cut back by 0 bases and J by 5 bases. The CDR3 DNA reads TGTGCCAGCAGCGTAGTGACAGGGCATTATGGCTACACCCTC. Protein product: CASSVVTGHYGYTL.

Concerning this clone itself: Other nucleotide sequences from this sample produce the same CDR3. V is TRBV7-2 and J is TRBJ1-1, with D uncertain. With 3 bases removed from V and 4 bases from J, the gap between germline ends came to 9 bases. Germline-derived CDR1 and CDR2 are SGHTA and FQGNSA. CDR3 length: 13 residues. CDR3 sequence reads: CASSFRGVTEAFF. The CDR3 bases are TGTGCCAGCAGCTTCCGGGGAGTCACTGAAGCTTTCTTT.

This clone was counted a few times. The rearrangement joins TRBV19 to TRBJ1-5; D is perhaps TRBD1 (5 bases). V was shortened by 10 bases and J by 3 bases, with 13 bases between the two germline ends. CDR3 length equals 13 residues. The V gene's germline CDR1 is LNHDA and CDR2 SQIVND (reference sequence). CDR3 bases: TGTGCCACAACAGACAGAACCAATCAGCCCCAGCATTTT. Amino acid sequence: CATTDRTNQPQHF.

The chain links TRBV7-3 to TRBJ2-5; 7 bases fit TRBD2. The CDR3 runs 13 residues. Germline-derived CDR1 and CDR2 are SGHTA and FQGTGA. V trimming: 5 bases; J trimming: 9 bases; junction bases outside the gene matches: 9. The CDR3 here is CASSPGLDEAQYF. Here the CDR3 DNA reads TGTGCCAGCAGCCCCGGACTAGACGAGGCCCAGTACTTC.

The chain has TRBV9 and TRBJ2-1, with 8 bases lining up with TRBD2. The CDR3 contains 15 residues. The V gene's germline CDR1 is SGDLS and CDR2 YYNGEE. With V trimmed by 8 bases and J by 12 bases, 19 bases remained unmatched. The CDR3 nucleotides read TGTGCCAGTACAGTTGGGTCTAGCGGCCGGGGGGGGCAGTTCTTC. Amino acids: CASTVGSSGRGGQFF. The variable domain in full, completed from reference TRBV9 and TRBJ2-1, reads DSGVTQTPKHLITATGQRVTLRCSPRSGDLSVYWYQQSLDQGLQFLIQYYNGEERAKGNILERFSAQQFPDLHSELNLSSLELGDSALYFCASTVGSSGRGGQFFGPGTRLTVL.

V is TRBV28 and J is TRBJ1-5; TRBD1 might be the D (6 bases). Germline-derived CDR1 and CDR2 are MDHEN and SYDVKM. The CDR3 consists of 14 residues. Trimming removed 6 bases from V and 5 bases from J, with 14 bases in between. CDR3 region: CASRVPGVHQPQHF. For the CDR3, the DNA is TGTGCCAGCAGGGTTCCAGGGGTTCATCAGCCCCAGCATTTT. Complete variable domain (other parts from reference TRBV28 and TRBJ1-5): DVKVTQSSRYLVKRTGEKVFLECVQDMDHENMFWYRQDPGLGLRLIYFSYDVKMKEKGDIPEGYSVSREKKERFSLILESASTNQTSMYLCASRVPGVHQPQHFGDGTRLSIL.

The CDR3 spells CAWNANRDNEQFF. The CDR3 DNA sequence: TGTGCCTGGAATGCCAACAGGGACAATGAGCAGTTCTTC. V usage is TRBV30 and J usage is TRBJ2-1, with TRBD1 as a possible D gene (6 bases). CDR3 length: 13 amino acids. Germline V gene lookup returns CDR1 GTSNPN and CDR2 SVGIG (reference sequence). V was pared by 4 bases and J by 5 bases, with 12 bases between. The entire variable domain, with the rest obtained from reference TRBV30 and TRBJ2-1, is as follows: SQTIHQWPATLVQPVGSPLSLECTVEGTSNPNLYWYRQAAGRGLQLLFYSVGIGQISSEVPQNLSASRPQDRQFILSSKKLLLSDSGFYLCAWNANRDNEQFFGPGTRLTVL.

The gene calls are TRBV30 and TRBJ1-2; 8 nucleotides line up with TRBD1. This CDR3 region has 13 residues. In germline, CDR1 is GTSNPN, CDR2 SVGIG (reference sequence). The ends lost 0 bases at V and 6 bases at J; junction bases unmatched: 3. The CDR3 DNA follows: TGTGCCTGGAGTGTTGGGACAGGAAATGGCTACACCTTC. Amino acids: CAWSVGTGNGYTF.

V and J are TRBV6-1 and TRBJ2-1; maybe TRBD2 (5 bases). The CDR3 loop spans 10 amino acids. Germline assignment: CDR1 MNHNS and CDR2 SASEGT. V was shortened by 8 bases and J by 9 bases, with 8 bases between the two germline ends. CDR3 coding DNA: TGTGCCAGCTTCCGGGGTGAGCAGTTCTTC. Residues: CASFRGEQFF.

This clone occurred a few times. J is TRBJ2-7 and V is TRBV27, with TRBD2 matching 8 bases. Germline V lookup: CDR1 MNHEY, CDR2 SMNVEV (reference sequence). V lost 6 bases and J lost 4; bases outside the gene matches: 8. This CDR3 is 14 amino acids long. CDR3 residues: CASRPGLDSYEQYF. DNA of the CDR3: TGTGCCAGCAGGCCGGGACTAGATTCTTACGAGCAGTACTTC.

The V and J genes are TRBV9 and TRBJ2-5; 7 bases are a match to TRBD1. Unmatched junction bases numbered 2, after V lost 0 bases and J lost 3 bases. The CDR3 consists of 14 residues. CDR1 and CDR2 from the germline V gene are SGDLS and YYNGEE. This chain's CDR3 is CASSVGQGEETQYF. The CDR3 DNA sequence: TGTGCCAGCAGCGTAGGACAGGGAGAAGAGACCCAGTACTTC.

The V gene is TRBV19, the J gene TRBJ2-1; D possibly corresponds to TRBD1 (6 bases). The CDR3 consists of 11 residues. Germline V gene lookup returns CDR1 LNHDA and CDR2 SQIVND (reference sequence). The V end lost 7 bases, the J end lost 13 bases, and 14 bases lay between the germline ends. The CDR3 bases are TGTGCCAGTATGGTGGGGGACAAACAGTTCTTC. Its protein is CASMVGDKQFF.

J is TRBJ2-7 and V is TRBV27, with 9 bases fitting TRBD1. The V and J ends lost 3 bases and 2 bases, in that order; junction bases with no gene match: 2. The CDR3 is 14 amino acids. The V gene's germline CDR1 is MNHEY and CDR2 SMNVEV (reference sequence). The CDR3 nucleotides read TGTGCCAGCAGTTTGCGACAGGGGGCCTACGAGCAGTACTTC. This encodes CASSLRQGAYEQYF.

In this sample, this clone turned up once. This chain uses TRBV19 with TRBJ2-6; D perhaps matches TRBD1 (6 bases). V lost 5 bases to trimming and J lost 1 base, with 18 bases between them. The CDR3 totals 18 residues. Germline V gives CDR1 LNHDA, CDR2 SQIVND (reference sequence). CDR3 in amino acids: CASSFQQGAKSGANVLTF. Written as DNA, the CDR3 is TGTGCCAGTAGTTTCCAACAGGGCGCGAAATCTGGGGCCAACGTCCTGACTTTC.

The J gene is TRBJ2-7, the V gene TRBV5-4, with 8 bases identical to TRBD2. Losses at the gene ends were 1 base for V and 4 bases for J; bases not matched to a gene: 7. Germline V gene sequence: CDR1 SGHNT, CDR2 YYREEE (reference sequence). The length of the CDR3 is 15 residues. This CDR3 is CASSLTSGQGYEQYF. CDR3 bases: TGTGCCAGCAGCTTGACTAGCGGACAAGGGTACGAGCAGTACTTC.

The chain recombines TRBV5-4 with TRBJ1-6; D is ambiguous. The V gene's germline CDR1 is SGHNT and CDR2 YYREEE (reference sequence). V lost 4 bases to trimming and J lost 0 bases, with 20 bases between them. The CDR3 sequence is 19 residues long. CDR3 in DNA: TGTGCCAGCAGCCCGCCCTCCGACTTTCTGAGCTCCTATAATTCACCCCTCCACTTT. Its translation: CASSPPSDFLSSYNSPLHF.

CDR3 DNA sequence: TGTGCCAGTATCCAAGGCTGGAGGGAAGCTTTCTTT. This codes for CASIQGWREAFF. V gene TRBV19 combines with J gene TRBJ1-1; D unclear. Deletions cut 7 bases from V and 8 bases from J, with 14 bases between. The CDR3 consists of 12 residues. CDR1 is LNHDA, CDR2 SQIVND, per germline (reference sequence). The full variable domain, rest sourced from reference TRBV19 and TRBJ1-1, is DGGITQSPKYLFRKEGQNVTLSCEQNLNHDAMYWYRQDPGQGLRLIYYSQIVNDFQKGDIAEGYSVSREKKESFPLTVTSAQKNPTAFYLCASIQGWREAFFGQGTRLTVV.

This clone was detected only once. The V and J genes are TRBV15 and TRBJ2-2; 7 nucleotides agree with TRBD2. The V gene end was trimmed by 5 bases and the J gene end by 5 bases; junction bases not matched to a gene: 5. CDR3 length: 14 amino acids. Germline CDR1 and CDR2: LNHNV and YYDKDF (reference sequence). The CDR3 DNA sequence: TGTGCCACCAGCGGGGGGGAGAATACCGGGGAGCTGTTTTTT. Protein product: CATSGGENTGELFF.